This T cell receptor (beta chain) was sequenced in a study of control samples from healthy donors and cancer patients (dated by TCRdb to 2020 to 2021). Library preparation used the immunoSEQ multiplex PCR assay. TCRdb mirrors the immuneACCESS table, restricted to in-frame sequences. Some clones are absent from its copies; in checked studies, under half trace to an unresolved V gene, and the reason for the others is unknown. Within this sample are approximately 130,000 clones, with more than 80% of them counted one time only. The top ten hold around 40% of the sample. The CDR3, cysteine through phenylalanine, is 15 amino acids long. Solely the CDR3 DNA is kept, with 45 bases framed from the first base. Looking up the germline V gene (reference sequence) yields CDR1 LNHDA and CDR2 SQIVND. After removal of 3 bases from V and 2 bases from J, the junction retains 3 bases not matched to a gene. About this clone: Its antigen target is currently unknown. No per-base quality is available; no much larger clone lies one base away.

The rearranged segments are TRBV19 and TRBJ1-5; 8 bases in the junction line up with TRBD1. Input material: blood. The origin of this receptor is a man aged 50 or older in good health. The CDR3 corresponds to CASSMGTGGNQPQHF. The base sequence is TGTGCCAGTAGTATGGGGACAGGTGGCAATCAGCCCCAGCATTTT.